The clone carrying this TCR beta chain has ten or more counts. Its specificity is not known. From around 440 ng of RNA, a library with molecular barcoded alpha/delta and beta/gamma adaptors was made. TCRdb redid the calling of the reads with MiXCR, one entry per CDR3 protein. The sample includes over 50,000 distinct CDR3 sequences, roughly a fifth seen only once; the top ten take about an eighth. This sample stems from a study of read filtering for tumor transcriptome and immune sequencing. Looking at the study overall: Per sample, TCR-region reads ranged about 4.05 to 11 million by IR-seq, roughly 75 to 1,400 by RNA-seq. Study-level points and caveats: Even smaller IR-seq throughput identified most shared clonotypes. About four fifths of IR-seq clonotypes had a single read, yet these held about 3.5% of reads.

The CDR3 extends over 14 amino acids. Trimming shortened V by 4 bases and J by 5 bases, and 14 bases separated the two germline ends. The TCR comes from a donor aged 40 or older with multiple myeloma. Sequenced material: a population of CD138-negative cells sorted from bone marrow. The rearrangement joins TRBV12-3 or TRBV12-4 to TRBJ1-1; D is unclear. The CDR3 region has the DNA TGTGCCAGCAGTTCCCGACCCGGGGTTACTGAAGCTTTCTTT. It yields the protein CASSSRPGVTEAFF.